This T cell receptor (beta chain) was sequenced during a study of CD8+CD57+ T cells in acquired aplastic anemia. Overall study context: The study obtained an average of around 3.4 ug of DNA from sorted CD4+ and CD8+ cells. Study observations and caveats: Overlapping CD8+ CDR3 repertoires of patients and controls contained roughly 27 shared sequences.

TCR beta VDJ and CDR3 profiles were obtained from a genomic DNA template. TCRdb ran MiXCR on the reads and lists one entry per CDR3 protein. The profile shows 200,000 to 250,000 distinct CDR3 sequences, more than 40% of them singletons. The ends were cut back, 6 bases at V and 3 bases at J, with 17 bases in the middle. This CDR3 spans 16 amino acids. Germline lookup yields CDR1 SNHLY and CDR2 FYNNEI. The sequenced patients had an expansion of CD8+CD57+ cells seen by flow cytometry. With respect to this clonotype: The antigen remains unidentified.

The rearrangement uses TRBV2 and TRBJ2-2, with D possibly matching TRBD1 (6 bases). What was sequenced was sorted CD4+, CD8+, or CD8+CD57+ T cells (not recorded which) from PBMCs. The TCR comes from a human donor with aplastic anemia. CDR3 DNA: TGTGCCAGCAGCTATGGCAGGGGACCGGACACCGGGGAGCTGTTTTTT. The encoded protein is CASSYGRGPDTGELFF.